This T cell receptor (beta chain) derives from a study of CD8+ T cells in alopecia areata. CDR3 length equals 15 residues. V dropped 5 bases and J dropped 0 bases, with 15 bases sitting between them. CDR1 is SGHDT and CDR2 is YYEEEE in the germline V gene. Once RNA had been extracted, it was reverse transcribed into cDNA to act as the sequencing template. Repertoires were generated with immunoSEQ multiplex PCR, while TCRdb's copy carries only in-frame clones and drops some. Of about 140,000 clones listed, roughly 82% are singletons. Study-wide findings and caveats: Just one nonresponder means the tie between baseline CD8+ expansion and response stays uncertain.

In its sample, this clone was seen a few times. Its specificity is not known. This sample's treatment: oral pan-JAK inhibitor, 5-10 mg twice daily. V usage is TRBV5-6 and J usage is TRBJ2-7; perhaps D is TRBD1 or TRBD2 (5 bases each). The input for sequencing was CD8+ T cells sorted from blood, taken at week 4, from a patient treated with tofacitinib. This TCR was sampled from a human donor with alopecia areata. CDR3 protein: CASSPPGRRSYEQYF. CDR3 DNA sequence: TGTGCCAGCAGTCCACCGGGACGGCGCTCCTACGAGCAGTACTTC.